A selection of T cell receptor beta chains follows, all from one sample in a study of blood T cell repertoires in COVID-19. Data came from immunoSEQ multiplex PCR; TCRdb stores just in-frame clones and leaves some out. The table includes about 220,000 clones, about four fifths detected once. Specimen: PBMCs or T cells enriched from blood (not recorded which). All receptors derive from a woman in her 50s who had been exposed to COVID-19. Both conserved end residues are part of each CDR3. The D gene is left open where the match is weak. Clone size, where shown, is once, few, many, or a class for clones that have expanded.

j_call,d_call,v_call,clone_size,cdr3_aa,cdr3_nt
TRBJ2-3,-,TRBV9,few,CASSVGRSGITSTDTQYF,TGTGCCAGCAGCGTAGGAAGATCGGGGATCACTAGCACAGATACGCAGTATTTT
TRBJ1-2,TRBD1,TRBV3-1/TRBV3-2,-,CASSRDRSYGYTF,TGTGCCAGCAGTCGGGACAGATCCTATGGCTACACCTTC
TRBJ1-1,TRBD1,TRBV27,-,CASSLQWTGAGGGTEAFF,TGTGCCAGCAGTTTACAGTGGACAGGGGCAGGGGGTGGCACTGAAGCTTTCTTT
TRBJ1-2,-,TRBV29-1,-,CSDRPIPYTF,TGCAGCGACAGACCCATCCCCTACACCTTC
TRBJ2-1,TRBD1,TRBV18,-,CASSLRDRLNNEQFF,TGTGCCAGCTCACTCCGGGACAGATTAAACAATGAGCAGTTCTTC
TRBJ1-1,TRBD1,TRBV18,-,CASSPSPTGGLWTEAFF,TGTGCCAGCTCACCATCGCCGACAGGGGGCCTGTGGACTGAAGCTTTCTTT
TRBJ1-2,TRBD1,TRBV5-4,-,CASSVPGTAYGYTF,TGTGCCAGCAGCGTCCCCGGGACAGCCTATGGCTACACCTTC
TRBJ1-3,-,TRBV12-5,once,CASGSRGKTGKSSGNTIYF,TGTGCTAGTGGTTCGAGGGGTAAAACAGGGAAGAGCTCTGGAAACACCATATATTTT
TRBJ1-5,TRBD1,TRBV7-2,-,CASSPTGQGGSAQHF,TGTGCCAGCAGCCCGACGGGACAGGGGGGGTCGGCCCAGCATTTT
TRBJ1-4,-,TRBV29-1,-,CSVAMGLHEKLFF,TGCAGCGTTGCTATGGGGCTTCATGAAAAACTGTTTTTT
TRBJ1-6,TRBD1,TRBV19,-,CASSRTGERSSPLHF,TGTGCCAGCTCGAGGACAGGGGAAAGGAGTTCACCCCTCCACTTT
TRBJ2-5,-,TRBV5-8,-,CASSERIGETQYF,TGTGCCAGCAGCGAACGGATCGGGGAGACCCAGTACTTC
TRBJ1-2,-,TRBV6-2/TRBV6-3,-,CASSYFLGGINYGYTF,TGTGCCAGCAGTTACTTCCTCGGGGGGATTAACTATGGCTACACCTTC
TRBJ1-2,-,TRBV13,-,CASSLGATGNYGYTF,TGTGCCAGCAGCTTAGGGGCCACAGGAAACTATGGCTACACCTTC
TRBJ1-3,-,TRBV5-1,once,CASSLGGGPSGNTIYF,TGCGCCAGCAGCTTGGGGGGGGGCCCCTCTGGAAACACCATATATTTT
TRBJ2-1,-,TRBV10-3,-,CAISELMTSTPYNEQFF,TGTGCCATCAGTGAGCTTATGACATCTACCCCCTACAATGAGCAGTTCTTC
TRBJ1-1,-,TRBV5-1,-,CASSPREGGNTEAFF,TGCGCCAGCAGCCCTAGGGAGGGGGGGAACACTGAAGCTTTCTTT
TRBJ1-1,TRBD1,TRBV29-1,-,CSVLTGEDTEAFF,TGCAGCGTTCTTACAGGGGAGGACACTGAAGCTTTCTTT
TRBJ1-1,-,TRBV12-3/TRBV12-4,-,CASSSRVSTEAFF,TGTGCCAGCAGCTCCAGGGTGTCCACTGAAGCTTTCTTT
TRBJ1-1,-,TRBV7-8,few,CASSLVWEGNTEAFF,TGTGCCAGCAGCTTAGTTTGGGAGGGGAACACTGAAGCTTTCTTT
TRBJ2-3,TRBD2,TRBV13,-,CASSARTSGGRDTQYF,TGTGCCAGCAGCGCCAGGACTAGCGGGGGGAGGGATACGCAGTATTTT
TRBJ2-3,-,TRBV3-1/TRBV3-2,-,CASSQFDSYTDTQYF,TGTGCCAGCAGCCAGTTCGACAGTTACACAGATACGCAGTATTTT
TRBJ2-7,TRBD2,TRBV7-2,-,CASSLGSRAGASYEQYF,TGTGCCAGCAGCTTAGGCAGTAGAGCGGGGGCCTCCTACGAGCAGTACTTC
TRBJ1-1,-,TRBV18,-,CASSPGPQTEAFF,TGTGCCAGCTCACCGGGCCCGCAGACTGAAGCTTTCTTT
TRBJ2-7,-,TRBV12-3/TRBV12-4,-,CASSFGGAHEQYF,TGTGCCAGCAGTTTTGGCGGAGCCCACGAGCAGTACTTC
TRBJ1-2,-,TRBV5-1,-,CASSSETVAYGYTF,TGCGCCAGCAGCTCCGAGACAGTCGCCTATGGCTACACCTTC
TRBJ1-4,-,TRBV7-2,-,CASSLPNTGEGEKLFF,TGTGCCAGCAGCTTGCCCAATACCGGAGAGGGTGAAAAACTGTTTTTT
TRBJ2-3,-,TRBV14,-,CASSQQLTDTQYF,TGTGCCAGCAGCCAACAGTTAACAGATACGCAGTATTTT
TRBJ1-5,-,TRBV3-1/TRBV3-2,-,CASSLAGAGQPQHF,TGTGCCAGCAGCCTCGCAGGGGCCGGCCAGCCCCAGCATTTT
TRBJ1-1,-,TRBV12-3/TRBV12-4,-,CASSFGGDTEAFF,TGTGCCAGCAGTTTCGGGGGGGACACTGAAGCTTTCTTT
TRBJ1-2,-,TRBV7-8,-,CASSSDRIYGYTF,TGTGCCAGCAGCTCCGACAGGATCTATGGCTACACCTTC
TRBJ2-1,-,TRBV5-5,few,CASTSAPTSAHNEQFF,TGTGCCAGCACCTCCGCCCCGACGAGCGCGCACAATGAGCAGTTCTTC
TRBJ1-2,-,TRBV7-9,few,CASSLAGWDTGKDGYTF,TGTGCCAGCAGCTTAGCCGGGTGGGACACGGGCAAAGATGGCTACACCTTC
TRBJ2-2,TRBD2,TRBV7-8,once,CASSFRISGVRNTGELFF,TGTGCCAGCAGCTTTCGGATTAGCGGGGTGAGGAACACCGGGGAGCTGTTTTTT
TRBJ1-3,-,TRBV2,-,CASRFRDSGNTIYF,TGTGCCAGCAGATTCAGGGATTCCGGAAACACCATATATTTT
TRBJ2-1,-,TRBV7-9,-,CASSSPSFLSGEQFF,TGTGCCAGCAGCTCTCCGTCCTTCCTGAGCGGCGAGCAGTTCTTC
TRBJ2-7,-,TRBV6-2/TRBV6-3,-,CASSPTELYLSDEQYF,TGTGCCAGCAGCCCCACGGAGCTTTACCTGAGCGACGAGCAGTACTTC
TRBJ2-1,TRBD2,TRBV27,-,CASSFSGTSFSSYYNEQFF,TGTGCCAGCAGTTTTAGCGGGACTAGTTTTTCGTCTTATTACAATGAGCAGTTCTTC
TRBJ2-3,TRBD2,TRBV5-1,-,CASSLVGTSGGADTQYF,TGCGCCAGCAGCTTGGTCGGGACTAGCGGGGGGGCAGATACGCAGTATTTT
TRBJ2-1,TRBD2,TRBV7-2,-,CASSLESGGTHNEQFF,TGTGCCAGCAGCTTAGAAAGCGGGGGGACGCACAATGAGCAGTTCTTC
TRBJ2-7,-,TRBV18,-,CASSPRQGGYEQYF,TGTGCCAGCTCACCACGGCAGGGAGGCTACGAGCAGTACTTC
TRBJ2-1,-,TRBV7-2,-,CASRKREIDTLKTYNEQFF,TGTGCCAGCAGAAAAAGGGAGATAGACACTCTAAAAACCTACAATGAGCAGTTCTTC